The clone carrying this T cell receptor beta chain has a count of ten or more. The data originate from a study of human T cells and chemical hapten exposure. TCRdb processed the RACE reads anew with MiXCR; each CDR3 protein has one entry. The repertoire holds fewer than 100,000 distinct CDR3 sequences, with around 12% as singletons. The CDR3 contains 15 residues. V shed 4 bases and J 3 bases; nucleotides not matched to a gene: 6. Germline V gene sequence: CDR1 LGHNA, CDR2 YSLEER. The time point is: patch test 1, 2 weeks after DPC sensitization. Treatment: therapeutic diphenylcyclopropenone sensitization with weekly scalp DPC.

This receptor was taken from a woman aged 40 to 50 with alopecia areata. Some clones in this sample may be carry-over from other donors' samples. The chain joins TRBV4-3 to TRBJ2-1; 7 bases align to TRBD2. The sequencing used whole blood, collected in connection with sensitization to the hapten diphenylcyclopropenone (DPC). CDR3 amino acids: CASSRGGGFYNEQFF. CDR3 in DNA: TGCGCCAGCAGCCGGGGCGGGGGTTTCTACAATGAGCAGTTCTTC.